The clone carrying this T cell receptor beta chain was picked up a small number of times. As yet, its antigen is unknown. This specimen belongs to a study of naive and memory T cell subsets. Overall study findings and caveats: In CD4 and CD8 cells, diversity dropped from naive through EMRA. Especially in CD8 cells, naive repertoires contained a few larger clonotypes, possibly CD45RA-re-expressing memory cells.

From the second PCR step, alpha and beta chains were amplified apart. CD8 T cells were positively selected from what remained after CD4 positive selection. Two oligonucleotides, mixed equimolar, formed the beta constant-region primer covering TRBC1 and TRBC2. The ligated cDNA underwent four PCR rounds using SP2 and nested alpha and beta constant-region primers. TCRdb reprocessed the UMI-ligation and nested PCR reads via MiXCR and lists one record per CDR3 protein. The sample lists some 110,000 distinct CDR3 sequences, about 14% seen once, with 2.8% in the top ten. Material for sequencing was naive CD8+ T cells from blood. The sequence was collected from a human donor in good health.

The CDR3 DNA reads as TGTGCCAGCAGTGGAACGGAAGCCTACAATGAGCAGTTCTTC. Translated: CASSGTEAYNEQFF. This chain joins TRBV6-5 and TRBJ2-1, with no clear D. CDR1 is MNHEY, CDR2 SVGAGI, per germline. Trimming pared 5 bases from V and 2 bases from J, leaving 10 bases between. The CDR3 is 14 amino acids.